This T cell receptor (beta chain) stems from a study of blood T cell repertoires in COVID-19. In the study overall: Acute-phase and convalescent COVID-19 samples originated in the United States, Italy and Spain.

Germline CDR1 and CDR2: MNHNY and SVGAGI (reference sequence). V trimming: 5 bases; J trimming: 2 bases; junction bases outside the gene matches: 13. The CDR3 has 17 residues. TCRdb's copy holds only in-frame clones and misses some; the assay was immunoSEQ multiplex PCR. The sample records over 100,000 clones, approximately 91% being singletons. This sequence joins TRBV6-6 and TRBJ1-2; 8 bases match TRBD1. The receptor's source is a man aged 18 to 35 with acute or convalescent COVID-19. Source material: peripheral blood. The CDR3 nucleotides read TGTGCCAGCAGTCCCCGGGCAGGGGGCCATTTCAACTATGGCTACACCTTC. Translation: CASSPRAGGHFNYGYTF.